One and the same sample provided the 25 T cell receptor beta chains below, sequenced in a study of blood T cell repertoires in COVID-19 (TCRdb year 2020). The library was built by means of the immunoSEQ multiplex PCR assay. TCRdb's version of the immuneACCESS table is confined to in-frame rearrangements and falls short of the full clone set. An unresolved V gene accounts for under half of the shortfall where checked; the remainder is of unknown origin. Across this sample there are 300,000 to 350,000 clones, with 87% seen only once. The ten largest clones represent 2% to 3% of the sample. The sample comprised peripheral blood. These receptors all stem from a man aged 18 to 30 with active or convalescent COVID-19.

V usage is TRBV7-9 and J usage is TRBJ2-1; 12 nucleotides match TRBD2. This CDR3 is built from 19 residues. CDR1 and CDR2 (germline): SEHNR, FQNEAQ (reference sequence). The ends lost 5 bases at V and 4 bases at J; junction bases unmatched: 15. CDR3 protein: CASSPPLAGGGRVYNEQFF. The CDR3 DNA reads as TGTGCCAGCAGCCCACCGCTAGCGGGAGGGGGTCGGGTTTACAATGAGCAGTTCTTC.

The chain links TRBV2 to TRBJ1-2; no definite D call. The CDR3 has 12 residues. The germline CDR1 and CDR2 sequences are SNHLY and FYNNEI. Trimming took off 6 bases at V and 8 bases at J, with 13 bases between the two ends. The CDR3 spells CASRASGWGYTF. The DNA for the CDR3 is TGTGCCAGCAGGGCCAGCGGCTGGGGCTACACCTTC.

V and J are TRBV4-2 and TRBJ2-3; 12 bases are shared with TRBD2. This CDR3 is 15 amino acids long. V shed 4 bases, J shed 3 bases, and the junction held 2 bases outside the gene matches. Germline values: CDR1 LGHNA, CDR2 YNFKEQ. CDR3 protein: CASSPSGGATDTQYF. Written as DNA, the CDR3 is TGTGCCAGCAGCCCTAGCGGGGGGGCGACAGATACGCAGTATTTT.

This rearrangement joins TRBV19 to TRBJ1-2, with D possibly being TRBD1 (5 bases). The CDR3 runs 12 residues. Germline V CDR1 and CDR2: LNHDA, SQIVND (reference sequence). Between the trimmed V and J ends, which lost 2 bases and 4 bases, there was a span of 5 bases. The CDR3 protein is CASSIQGYGYTF. As DNA, the CDR3 is TGTGCCAGTAGTATACAGGGCTATGGCTACACCTTC.

In DNA form, the CDR3 reads TGTGCCACCAGTGATTTCGACAGGGGAGGGACAGATACGCAGTATTTT. Protein product: CATSDFDRGGTDTQYF. J is TRBJ2-3 and V is TRBV24-1, with D perhaps TRBD1 (8 bases). There are 16 residues in the CDR3. Trimming stripped 1 base from V and 3 bases from J, with 13 bases between. Germline CDR1 is KGHDR and CDR2 is SFDVKD.

V gene TRBV4-1 combines with J gene TRBJ2-5, with 7 bases aligning to TRBD2. Trimming at V came to 3 bases and at J to 0 bases, leaving 10 bases not matched to a gene. CDR1 is MGHRA and CDR2 is YSYEKL in the germline V gene. The length of the CDR3 is 17 residues. The CDR3 DNA follows: TGCGCCAGCAGCCACCCTACGGGGAGGGGAAACCAAGAGACCCAGTACTTC. Translated, it gives CASSHPTGRGNQETQYF.

This rearrangement joins TRBV15 to TRBJ1-1, with D tentatively TRBD1 (5 bases). With 5 bases removed from V and 3 bases from J, the gap between germline ends came to 16 bases. This CDR3 is 15 amino acids long. Germline CDR1 LNHNV, CDR2 YYDKDF (reference sequence). In DNA form, the CDR3 reads TGTGCCACCAGCCCCCGCGGGGCCAAAGACACTGAAGCTTTCTTT. Translating gives CATSPRGAKDTEAFF.

This clone was picked up a small number of times. The chain uses TRBV4-1 and TRBJ2-1; 11 nucleotides align to TRBD2. V was pared by 0 bases and J by 3 bases, with 10 bases of the junction left unmatched. The germline V gene encodes CDR1 MGHRA and CDR2 YSYEKL. This CDR3 contains 19 residues. The CDR3 loop reads CASSQDSLAGGRIYNEQFF. Here the CDR3 DNA reads TGCGCCAGCAGCCAAGACTCGCTAGCGGGAGGCCGAATCTACAATGAGCAGTTCTTC.

The chain is built from TRBV25-1 and TRBJ2-1, with 9 positions matching TRBD2. Germline V lookup: CDR1 MGHDK, CDR2 SYGVNS. The CDR3 length is 16 residues. Trimming at V came to 5 bases and at J to 1 base, leaving 6 bases not matched to a gene. In nucleotides, the CDR3 is TGTGCCAGCAGTAGCCTTAGCGGGAGTTCCTACAATGAGCAGTTCTTC. Translating gives CASSSLSGSSYNEQFF.

This clone has a single count. The chain employs TRBV5-5 and TRBJ2-7; the D gene is possibly TRBD2 (6 bases). Trimming cost V 4 bases and J 0 bases, with 11 bases left between them. The CDR3 is 14 amino acids. Germline assignment: CDR1 SGHKS and CDR2 YYEKEE (reference sequence). The CDR3 coding sequence is TGTGCCAGCAGCCCCTCCGGGAGCTCCTACGAGCAGTACTTC. It encodes CASSPSGSSYEQYF.

This chain joins TRBV27 and TRBJ1-4, with 9 bases that match TRBD1. Trimming cost V 2 bases and J 7 bases; bases outside gene matches: 5. This CDR3 is 15 amino acids long. The germline gives CDR1 MNHEY, CDR2 SMNVEV (reference sequence). CDR3 protein: CASSLTGGAGEKLFF. The CDR3 DNA follows: TGTGCCAGCAGTTTAACAGGGGGCGCAGGTGAAAAACTGTTTTTT.

This chain joins TRBV14 and TRBJ2-1, with 12 bases that match TRBD2. The germline gives CDR1 SGHDN, CDR2 FVKESK. V lost 1 base and J lost 8; bases outside the gene matches: 15. The CDR3 runs 19 residues. The CDR3 bases are TGTGCCAGCAGCCAAGGATTTTTGAGGACACTAGCGGGAGGAGATGAGCAGTTCTTC. This sequence encodes CASSQGFLRTLAGGDEQFF. The whole variable domain, filled in from reference TRBV14 and TRBJ2-1, reads EAGVTQFPSHSVIEKGQTVTLRCDPISGHDNLYWYRRVMGKEIKFLLHFVKESKQDESGMPNNRFLAERTGGTYSTLKVQPAELEDSGVYFCASSQGFLRTLAGGDEQFFGPGTRLTVL.

The DNA for the CDR3 is TGTGCCACCAGTGACCCTTATGGCTACACCTTC. This translates into CATSDPYGYTF. The chain employs TRBV24-1 and TRBJ1-2; D not resolved. The CDR3 totals 11 residues. Trimming took 4 bases from V and 5 from J, leaving 4 bases between them. Germline lookup yields CDR1 KGHDR and CDR2 SFDVKD.

This chain uses TRBV5-1 with TRBJ2-2, with TRBD2 matching 7 bases. V trimming: 3 bases; J trimming: 5 bases; junction bases outside the gene matches: 13. The CDR3 is 17 amino acids. In germline, CDR1 is SGHRS, CDR2 YFSETQ. CDR3 residues: CASSSYLGLEGTGELFF. The CDR3 bases are TGCGCCAGCAGCTCTTACCTCGGACTAGAGGGGACCGGGGAGCTGTTTTTT. The full variable domain, in which reference TRBV5-1 and TRBJ2-2 provide the parts outside the CDR3, is KAGVTQTPRYLIKTRGQQVTLSCSPISGHRSVSWYQQTPGQGLQFLFEYFSETQRNKGNFPGRFSGRQFSNSRSEMNVSTLELGDSALYLCASSSYLGLEGTGELFFGEGSRLTVL.

The rearrangement links TRBV7-3 to TRBJ2-2; a possible D gene is TRBD2 (5 bases). Trimming left V 1 base short and J 1 base short, with 19 bases between. The CDR3 spans 19 residues. From germline, CDR1 is SGHTA and CDR2 FQGTGA. The CDR3 is CASSLIPASFGENTGELFF. The CDR3 bases are TGTGCCAGCAGCTTAATCCCGGCTAGCTTCGGCGAGAACACCGGGGAGCTGTTTTTT.

This sequence joins TRBV6-5 and TRBJ2-3, with 7 positions matching TRBD1. Trimming took 5 bases from V and 0 from J; bases not matched to a gene: 5. The CDR3 runs to 15 residues. CDR1 is MNHEY and CDR2 is SVGAGI in the germline V gene. CDR3 sequence reads: CASSLTGVSTDTQYF. The DNA for the CDR3 is TGTGCCAGCAGTCTCACAGGGGTCAGCACAGATACGCAGTATTTT.

V usage is TRBV29-1 and J usage is TRBJ2-2, with 7 positions matching TRBD2. The CDR3 runs 13 residues. The V and J ends lost 7 bases and 6 bases, in that order; junction bases with no gene match: 8. CDR1 is SQVTM and CDR2 is ANQGSEA in the germline V gene. The CDR3 spells CSAPGLVSGELFF. The CDR3 region has the DNA TGCAGCGCCCCCGGACTAGTTTCCGGGGAGCTGTTTTTT.

J is TRBJ2-1 and V is TRBV5-1, with a weak D call TRBD1 (7 bases). This CDR3 is built from 14 residues. Germline V CDR1 and CDR2: SGHRS, YFSETQ. V lost 0 bases and J lost 10, with 14 bases in between. The CDR3 DNA reads TGCGCCAGCAGCTTGGCCTACAGGGGAGGAGAGCAGTTCTTC. Translated: CASSLAYRGGEQFF.

V is TRBV6-5 and J is TRBJ1-2, with 7 bases matching TRBD1. This CDR3 is built from 14 residues. The germline CDR1 and CDR2 sequences are MNHEY and SVGAGI. The J segment lost 4 bases and the V segment lost 5 bases, leaving 7 bases of the junction unmatched. The CDR3 DNA sequence: TGTGCCAGCAGTCACGGACAGGACATCTATGGCTACACCTTC. Residues: CASSHGQDIYGYTF.

This rearrangement joins TRBV29-1 to TRBJ1-3, with D possibly TRBD1 on 6 matching bases. Germline CDR1 is SQVTM and CDR2 is ANQGSEA. Trimming left V 6 bases short and J 0 bases short, with 18 bases between. The CDR3 spans 16 residues. The CDR3, as DNA: TGCAGCGTAAGGGGGATTCAGGGGATCTCTGGAAACACCATATATTTT. Protein sequence: CSVRGIQGISGNTIYF.

The chain combines TRBV2 with TRBJ2-5, with unresolved D. This CDR3 has 12 residues. Looked up from germline, CDR1 is SNHLY and CDR2 is FYNNEI. Trimming stripped 1 base from V and 9 bases from J, with 9 bases between. As DNA, the CDR3 is TGTGCCAGCAGTGAAGACAAACCCGCCCAGTACTTC. It yields the protein CASSEDKPAQYF.

V and J are TRBV5-6 and TRBJ2-7, with 11 bases identical to TRBD2. With 2 bases clipped from V and 7 bases from J, the junction kept 8 bases outside the gene matches. This CDR3 comprises 15 residues. Germline V gives CDR1 SGHDT, CDR2 YYEEEE. The CDR3 bases are TGTGCCAGCAGCTTCGGTCTAGCGGGAGGTGGAGAGCAGTACTTC. This translates into CASSFGLAGGGEQYF.

The CDR3 here is CASSLSVAGTEDTQYF. The CDR3 DNA reads TGTGCCAGCAGCTTGTCGGTAGCGGGGACCGAAGATACGCAGTATTTT. V gene TRBV5-5 combines with J gene TRBJ2-3; 8 nucleotides agree with TRBD2. CDR1 and CDR2 from the germline V gene are SGHKS and YYEKEE (reference sequence). J lost 5 bases, V lost 1 base, and 9 bases had no gene match. The CDR3 totals 16 residues.

The CDR3 loop reads CASSFPLEGREDFDSGANVLTF. The CDR3 DNA reads TGCGCCAGCAGCTTCCCGTTGGAGGGAAGGGAGGACTTCGACTCTGGGGCCAACGTCCTGACTTTC. V and J are TRBV5-1 and TRBJ2-6, with D tentatively TRBD2 (6 bases). The CDR3 runs 22 residues. V dropped 2 bases and J dropped 0 bases, with 27 bases sitting between them. The germline V gene has CDR1 SGHRS and CDR2 YFSETQ.

This clone was picked up one time. The chain has TRBV7-2 and TRBJ1-2, with D possibly matching TRBD1 (5 bases). Trimming removed 2 bases from V and 3 bases from J, with 7 bases in between. From germline, CDR1 is SGHTA and CDR2 FQGNSA. The CDR3 loop spans 13 amino acids. The CDR3 here is CASSLSGHYGYTF. The CDR3 nucleotides are TGTGCCAGCAGCTTATCAGGGCACTATGGCTACACCTTC.